This T cell receptor (beta chain) emerged from a study of blood T cell repertoires in COVID-19. Some clones are missing from TCRdb's copy, which holds only in-frame ones; the method was immunoSEQ multiplex PCR. The sample lists roughly 310,000 clones, 90% occurring once. The table lists this clone with a few counts. The CDR3 spans 15 residues. Trimming cost V 0 bases and J 0 bases, with 9 bases left between them. CDR1 and CDR2 (germline): MNHEY, SVGAGI. The specimen sequenced was PBMCs or T cells enriched from blood (not recorded which). The chain combines TRBV6-5 with TRBJ2-7; perhaps TRBD1 as D (6 bases). The sequence was collected from a man aged 55 to 70 who had recovered from COVID-19. CDR3 nucleotide sequence: TGTGCCAGCAGTTACTCTTACAGGGACTCCTACGAGCAGTACTTC. Its translation: CASSYSYRDSYEQYF.